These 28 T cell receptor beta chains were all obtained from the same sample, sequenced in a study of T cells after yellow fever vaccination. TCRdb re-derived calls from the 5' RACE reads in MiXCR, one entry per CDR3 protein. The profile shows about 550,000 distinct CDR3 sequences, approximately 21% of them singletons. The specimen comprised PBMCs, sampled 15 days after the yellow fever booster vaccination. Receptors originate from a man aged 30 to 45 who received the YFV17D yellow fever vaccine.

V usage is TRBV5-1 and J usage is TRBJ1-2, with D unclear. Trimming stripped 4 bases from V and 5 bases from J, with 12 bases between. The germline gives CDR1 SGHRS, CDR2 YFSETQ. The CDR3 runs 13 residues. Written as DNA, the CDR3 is TGCGCCAGCAGCACCGCCGGGAATTATGGCTACACCTTC. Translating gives CASSTAGNYGYTF. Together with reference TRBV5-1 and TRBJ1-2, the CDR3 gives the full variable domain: KAGVTQTPRYLIKTRGQQVTLSCSPISGHRSVSWYQQTPGQGLQFLFEYFSETQRNKGNFPGRFSGRQFSNSRSEMNVSTLELGDSALYLCASSTAGNYGYTFGSGTRLTVV.

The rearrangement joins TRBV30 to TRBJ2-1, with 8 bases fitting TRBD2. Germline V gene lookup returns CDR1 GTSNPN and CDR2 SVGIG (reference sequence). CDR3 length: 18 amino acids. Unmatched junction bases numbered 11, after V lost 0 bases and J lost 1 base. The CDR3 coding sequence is TGTGCCTGGAGTGTAATGCGGGGCGGGAGGACGTCCTACAATGAGCAGTTCTTC. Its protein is CAWSVMRGGRTSYNEQFF.

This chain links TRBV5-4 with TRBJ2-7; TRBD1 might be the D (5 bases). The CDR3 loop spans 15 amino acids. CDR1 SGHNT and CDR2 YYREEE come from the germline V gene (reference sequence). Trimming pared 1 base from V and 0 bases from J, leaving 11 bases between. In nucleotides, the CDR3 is TGTGCCAGCAGCTTGACCCGAGACAGCTCCTACGAGCAGTACTTC. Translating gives CASSLTRDSSYEQYF.

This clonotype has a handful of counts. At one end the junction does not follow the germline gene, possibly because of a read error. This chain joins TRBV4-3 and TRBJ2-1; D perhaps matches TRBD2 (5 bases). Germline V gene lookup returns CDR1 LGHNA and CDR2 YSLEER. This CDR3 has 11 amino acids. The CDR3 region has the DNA TGCGCCAGCAGCCAAGATGGGCCGCTAGCTTTC. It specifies CASSQDGPLAF.

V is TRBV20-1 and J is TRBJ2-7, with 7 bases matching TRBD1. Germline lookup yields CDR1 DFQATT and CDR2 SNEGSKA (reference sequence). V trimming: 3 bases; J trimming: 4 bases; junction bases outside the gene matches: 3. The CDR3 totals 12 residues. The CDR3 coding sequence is TGCAGTGCTAGTACAGGGGCGTACGAGCAGTACTTC. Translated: CSASTGAYEQYF.

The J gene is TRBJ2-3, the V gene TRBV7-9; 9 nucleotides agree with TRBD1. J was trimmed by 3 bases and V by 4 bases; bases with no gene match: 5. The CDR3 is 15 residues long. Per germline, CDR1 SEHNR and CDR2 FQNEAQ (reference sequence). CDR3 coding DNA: TGTGCCAGCAGCTCGACCGGGACAGGGACAGATACGCAGTATTTT. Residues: CASSSTGTGTDTQYF. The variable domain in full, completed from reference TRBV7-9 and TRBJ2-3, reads DTGVSQNPRHKITKRGQNVTFRCDPISEHNRLYWYRQTLGQGPEFLTYFQNEAQLEKSRLLSDRFSAERPKGSFSTLEIQRTEQGDSAMYLCASSSTGTGTDTQYFGPGTRLTVL.

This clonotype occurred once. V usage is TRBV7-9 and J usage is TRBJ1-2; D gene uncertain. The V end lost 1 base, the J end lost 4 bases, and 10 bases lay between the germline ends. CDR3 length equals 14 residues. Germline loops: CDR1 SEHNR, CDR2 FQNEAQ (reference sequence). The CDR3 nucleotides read TGTGCCAGCAGCTTAGGCGACGGGAGCTATGGCTACACCTTC. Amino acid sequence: CASSLGDGSYGYTF.

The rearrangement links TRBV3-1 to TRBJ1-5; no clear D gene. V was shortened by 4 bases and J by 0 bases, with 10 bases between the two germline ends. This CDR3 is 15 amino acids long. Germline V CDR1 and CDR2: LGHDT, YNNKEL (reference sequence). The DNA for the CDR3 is TGTGCCAGCAGCCTAGGCTCCTATAGCAATCAGCCCCAGCATTTT. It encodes CASSLGSYSNQPQHF. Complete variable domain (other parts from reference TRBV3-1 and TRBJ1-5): DTAVSQTPKYLVTQMGNDKSIKCEQNLGHDTMYWYKQDSKKFLKIMFSYNNKELIINETVPNRFSPKSPDKAHLNLHINSLELGDSAVYFCASSLGSYSNQPQHFGDGTRLSIL.

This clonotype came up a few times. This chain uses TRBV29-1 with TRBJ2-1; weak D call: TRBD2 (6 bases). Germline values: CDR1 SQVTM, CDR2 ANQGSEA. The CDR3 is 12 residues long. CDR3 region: CIGGRSGDEQFF. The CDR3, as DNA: TGCATAGGAGGGCGTTCTGGAGATGAGCAGTTCTTC.

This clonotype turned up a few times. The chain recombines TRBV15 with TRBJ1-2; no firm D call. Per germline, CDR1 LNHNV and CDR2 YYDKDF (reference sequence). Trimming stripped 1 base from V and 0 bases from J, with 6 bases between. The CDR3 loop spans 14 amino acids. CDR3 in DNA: TGTGCCACCAGCAGAGGCATGGCTAACTATGGCTACACCTTC. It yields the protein CATSRGMANYGYTF.

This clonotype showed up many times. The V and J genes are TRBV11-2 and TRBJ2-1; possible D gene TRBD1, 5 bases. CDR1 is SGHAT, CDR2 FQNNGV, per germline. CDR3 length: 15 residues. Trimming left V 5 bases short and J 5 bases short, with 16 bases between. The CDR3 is CASSRRAGHDNEQFF. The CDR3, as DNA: TGTGCCAGCAGCCGACGAGCAGGGCACGACAATGAGCAGTTCTTC.

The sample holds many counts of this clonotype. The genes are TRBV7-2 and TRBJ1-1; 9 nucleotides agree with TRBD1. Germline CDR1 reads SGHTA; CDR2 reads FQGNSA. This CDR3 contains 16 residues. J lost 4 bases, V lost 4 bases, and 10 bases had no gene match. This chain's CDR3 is CASSSTLGTGSTEAFF. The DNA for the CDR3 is TGTGCCAGCAGCTCGACTTTAGGGACAGGGAGCACTGAAGCTTTCTTT.

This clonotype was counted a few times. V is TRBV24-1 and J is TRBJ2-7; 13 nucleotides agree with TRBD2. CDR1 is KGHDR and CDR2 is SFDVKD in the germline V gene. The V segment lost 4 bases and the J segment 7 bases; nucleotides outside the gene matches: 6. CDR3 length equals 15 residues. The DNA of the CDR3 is TGTGCCACCAGTGACCCTGCGGGACTAGCGGGGGAGCAGTACTTC. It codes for CATSDPAGLAGEQYF.

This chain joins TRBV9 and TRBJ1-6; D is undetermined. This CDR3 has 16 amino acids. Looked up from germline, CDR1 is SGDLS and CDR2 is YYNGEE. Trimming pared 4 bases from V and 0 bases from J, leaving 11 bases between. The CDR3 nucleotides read TGTGCCAGCAGCAGGACGGAGAGCTCCTATAATTCACCCCTCCACTTT. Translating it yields CASSRTESSYNSPLHF.

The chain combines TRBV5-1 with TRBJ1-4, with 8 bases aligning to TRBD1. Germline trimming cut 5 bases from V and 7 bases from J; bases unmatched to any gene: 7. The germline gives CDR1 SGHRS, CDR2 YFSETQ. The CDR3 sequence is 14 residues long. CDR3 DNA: TGCGCCAGCAGTGGCCAGGGGGCGCTTGAAAAACTGTTTTTT. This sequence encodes CASSGQGALEKLFF.

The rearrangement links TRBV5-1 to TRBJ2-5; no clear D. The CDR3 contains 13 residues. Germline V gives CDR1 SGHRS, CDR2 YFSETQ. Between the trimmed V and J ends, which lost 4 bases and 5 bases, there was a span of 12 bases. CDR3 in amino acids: CASSGSSRETQYF. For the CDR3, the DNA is TGCGCCAGCAGCGGTTCAAGCAGGGAGACCCAGTACTTC.

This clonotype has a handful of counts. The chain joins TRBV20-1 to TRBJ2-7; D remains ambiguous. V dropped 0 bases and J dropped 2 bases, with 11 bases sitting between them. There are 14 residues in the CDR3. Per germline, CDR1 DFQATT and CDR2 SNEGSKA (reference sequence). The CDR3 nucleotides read TGCAGTGCTAGAGAGGTGAAAATGCCCTACGAGCAGTACTTC. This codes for CSAREVKMPYEQYF.

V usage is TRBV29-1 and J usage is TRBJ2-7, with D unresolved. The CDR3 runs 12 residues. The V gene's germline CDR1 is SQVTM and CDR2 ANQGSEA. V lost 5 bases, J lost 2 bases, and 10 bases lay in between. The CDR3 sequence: CSVLWGTYEQYF. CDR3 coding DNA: TGCAGCGTTCTGTGGGGTACCTACGAGCAGTACTTC.

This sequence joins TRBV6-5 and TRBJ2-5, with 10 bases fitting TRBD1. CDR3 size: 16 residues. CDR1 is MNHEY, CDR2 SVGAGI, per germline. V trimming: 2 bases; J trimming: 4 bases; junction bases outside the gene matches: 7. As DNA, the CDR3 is TGTGCCAGCAGTTACACGGGACAGGGGTCGAGAGAGACCCAGTACTTC. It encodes CASSYTGQGSRETQYF.

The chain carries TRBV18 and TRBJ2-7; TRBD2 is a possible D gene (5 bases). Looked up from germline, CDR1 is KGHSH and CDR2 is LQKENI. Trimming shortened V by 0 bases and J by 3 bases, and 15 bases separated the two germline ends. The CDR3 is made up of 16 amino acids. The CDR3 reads CASSPPLGAGDYEQYF. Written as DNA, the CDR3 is TGTGCCAGCTCACCACCTTTGGGCGCCGGGGACTACGAGCAGTACTTC.

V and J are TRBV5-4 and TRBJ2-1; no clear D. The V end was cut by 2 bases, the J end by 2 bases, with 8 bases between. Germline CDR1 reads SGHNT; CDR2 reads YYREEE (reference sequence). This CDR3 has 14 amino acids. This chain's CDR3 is CASSLPAAYNEQFF. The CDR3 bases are TGTGCCAGCAGCTTACCGGCAGCCTACAATGAGCAGTTCTTC.

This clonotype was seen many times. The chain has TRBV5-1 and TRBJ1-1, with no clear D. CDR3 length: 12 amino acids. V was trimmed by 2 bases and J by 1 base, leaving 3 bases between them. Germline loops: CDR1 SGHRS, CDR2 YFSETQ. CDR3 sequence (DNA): TGCGCCAGCAGCTTACAGAACACTGAAGCTTTCTTT. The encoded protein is CASSLQNTEAFF.

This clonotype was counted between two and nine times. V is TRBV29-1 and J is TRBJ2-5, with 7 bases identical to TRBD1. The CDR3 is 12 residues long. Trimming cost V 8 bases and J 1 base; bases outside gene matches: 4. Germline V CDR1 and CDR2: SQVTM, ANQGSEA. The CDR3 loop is CSSRTGQETQYF. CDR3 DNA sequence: TGCAGCTCTAGGACAGGCCAAGAGACCCAGTACTTC.

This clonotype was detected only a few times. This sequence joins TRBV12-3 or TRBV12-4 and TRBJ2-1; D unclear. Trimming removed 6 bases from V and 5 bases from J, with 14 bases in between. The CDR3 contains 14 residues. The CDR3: CASSKGPTDNEQFF. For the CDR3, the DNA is TGTGCCAGCAGCAAAGGCCCTACTGACAATGAGCAGTTCTTC.

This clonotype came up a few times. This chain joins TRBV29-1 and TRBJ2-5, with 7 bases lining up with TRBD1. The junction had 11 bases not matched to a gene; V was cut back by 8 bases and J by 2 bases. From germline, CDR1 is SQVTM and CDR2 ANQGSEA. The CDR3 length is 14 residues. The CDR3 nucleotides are TGCAGCTACAAACCAACGGGACAGCAAGAGACCCAGTACTTC. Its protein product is CSYKPTGQQETQYF.

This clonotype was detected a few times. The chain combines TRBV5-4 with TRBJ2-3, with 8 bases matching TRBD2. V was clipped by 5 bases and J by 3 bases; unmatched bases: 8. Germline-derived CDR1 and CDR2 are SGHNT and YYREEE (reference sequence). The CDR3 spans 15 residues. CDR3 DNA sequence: TGTGCCAGCAGAACAGCGGGAGCGGGTACAGATACGCAGTATTTT. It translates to CASRTAGAGTDTQYF.

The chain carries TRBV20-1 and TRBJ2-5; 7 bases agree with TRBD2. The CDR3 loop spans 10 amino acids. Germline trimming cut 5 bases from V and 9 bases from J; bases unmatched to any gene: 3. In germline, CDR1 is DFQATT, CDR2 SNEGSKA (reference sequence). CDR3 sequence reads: CSAQRGAQYF. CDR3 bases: TGCAGTGCTCAACGGGGGGCCCAGTACTTC.

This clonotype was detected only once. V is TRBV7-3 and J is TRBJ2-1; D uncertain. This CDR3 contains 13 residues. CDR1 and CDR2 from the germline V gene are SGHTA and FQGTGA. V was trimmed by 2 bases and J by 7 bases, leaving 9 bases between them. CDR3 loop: CASSLLNGNEQFF. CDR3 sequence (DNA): TGTGCCAGCAGCTTACTAAACGGAAATGAGCAGTTCTTC.